A selection of T cell receptor beta chains follows, all from one sample in a study of CD8 T cell repertoires and HIV-1 epitope variants. Libraries were prepared by immunoSEQ multiplex PCR; TCRdb keeps only in-frame clonotypes and omits some of them. The table includes about 95,000 clones, roughly four fifths detected once. Material: uncultured baseline CD8+ T cells from peripheral blood mononuclear cells (PBMCs). Receptor source: a male donor with HIV. Each CDR3 is given with its conserved first and last residue. Some rows mark clone size as missing; the rest say once, few, many or name a class of expanded clone.

v_gene	abundance	CDR3aa
TRBV6-6	NA	CASGQGLSYEQYF
TRBV13	NA	CASSLVTGELFF
TRBV28	NA	CASSPYRQDLRETQYF
TRBV5-1	few	CASSAGQGLSMNTEAFF
TRBV5-1	NA	CASSLAGTGIETQYF
TRBV15	NA	CATSRDSRTGGGYGYEQYF
TRBV7-2	NA	CASSYRTPYNSPLHF
TRBV27	NA	CASSLSGRSNYGYTF
TRBV10-3	NA	CATDDRGQTGELFF
TRBV30	many	CAWSPRTGVGGSYGYTF
TRBV30	once	CAWGAFRETQYF
TRBV7-8	NA	CASSTSTVSYNEQFF
TRBV29-1	NA	CSVSQRRGDPGYGYTF